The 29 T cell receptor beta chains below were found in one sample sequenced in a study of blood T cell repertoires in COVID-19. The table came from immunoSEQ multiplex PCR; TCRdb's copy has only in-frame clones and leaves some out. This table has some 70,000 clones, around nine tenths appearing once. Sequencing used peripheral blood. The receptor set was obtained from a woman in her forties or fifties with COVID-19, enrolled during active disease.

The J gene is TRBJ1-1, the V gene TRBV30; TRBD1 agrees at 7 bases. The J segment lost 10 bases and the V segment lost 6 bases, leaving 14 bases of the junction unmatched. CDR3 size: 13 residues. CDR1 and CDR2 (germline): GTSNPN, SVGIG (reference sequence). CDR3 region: CACPSRDSLGAFF. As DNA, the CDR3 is TGTGCCTGTCCTTCCCGGGACAGCCTTGGAGCTTTCTTT.

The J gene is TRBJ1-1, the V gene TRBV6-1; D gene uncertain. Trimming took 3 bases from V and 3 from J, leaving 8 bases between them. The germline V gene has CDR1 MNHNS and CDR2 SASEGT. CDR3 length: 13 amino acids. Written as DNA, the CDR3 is TGTGCCAGCAGTGAGAGACGGGACACTGAAGCTTTCTTT. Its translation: CASSERRDTEAFF.

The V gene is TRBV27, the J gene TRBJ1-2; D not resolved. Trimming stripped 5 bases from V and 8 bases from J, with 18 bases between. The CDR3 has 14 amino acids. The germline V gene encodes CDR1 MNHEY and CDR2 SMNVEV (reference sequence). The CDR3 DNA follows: TGTGCCAGCAGTCCCCGGGGAGGACTTTGGGGCTACACCTTC. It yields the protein CASSPRGGLWGYTF.

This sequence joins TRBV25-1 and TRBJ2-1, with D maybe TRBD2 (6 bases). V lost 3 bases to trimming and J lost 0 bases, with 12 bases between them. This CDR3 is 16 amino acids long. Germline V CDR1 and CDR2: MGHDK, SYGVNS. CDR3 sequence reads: CASSDPSGSSYNEQFF. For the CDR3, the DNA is TGTGCCAGCAGTGATCCGTCCGGGAGCTCCTACAATGAGCAGTTCTTC.

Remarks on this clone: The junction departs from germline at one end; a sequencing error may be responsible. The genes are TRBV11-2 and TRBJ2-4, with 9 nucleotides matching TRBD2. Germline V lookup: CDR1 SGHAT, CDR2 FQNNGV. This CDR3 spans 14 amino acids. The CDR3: CASSSMAGSGRLDF. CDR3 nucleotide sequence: TGTGCCAGCAGCTCCATGGCCGGTAGCGGGAGACTCGACTTC.

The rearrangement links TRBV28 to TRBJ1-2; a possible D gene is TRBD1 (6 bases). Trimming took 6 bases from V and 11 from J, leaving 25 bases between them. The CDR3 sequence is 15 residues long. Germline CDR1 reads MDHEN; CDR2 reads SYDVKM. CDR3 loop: CASSTTPPLTGLYTF. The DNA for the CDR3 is TGTGCCAGCAGCACAACCCCCCCCTTGACAGGCCTTTACACCTTC.

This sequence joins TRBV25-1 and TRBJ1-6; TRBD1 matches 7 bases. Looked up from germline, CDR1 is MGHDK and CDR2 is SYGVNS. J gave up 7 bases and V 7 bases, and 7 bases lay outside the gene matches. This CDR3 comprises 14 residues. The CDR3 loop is CASTATGDNSPLHF. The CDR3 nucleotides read TGTGCCAGCACCGCAACAGGGGACAATTCACCCCTCCACTTT.

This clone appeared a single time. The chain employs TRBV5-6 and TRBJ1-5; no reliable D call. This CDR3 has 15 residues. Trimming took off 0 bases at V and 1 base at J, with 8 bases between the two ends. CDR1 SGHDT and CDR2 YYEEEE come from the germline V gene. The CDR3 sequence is CASSLGPRSNQPQHF. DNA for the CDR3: TGTGCCAGCAGCTTGGGACCGCGGAGCAATCAGCCCCAGCATTTT.

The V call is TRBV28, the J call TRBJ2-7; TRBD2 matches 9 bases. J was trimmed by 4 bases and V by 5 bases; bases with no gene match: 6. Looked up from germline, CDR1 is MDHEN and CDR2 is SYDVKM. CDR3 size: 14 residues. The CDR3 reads CASSLSAGGYEQYF. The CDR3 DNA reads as TGTGCCAGCAGTCTCTCAGCGGGAGGTTACGAGCAGTACTTC.

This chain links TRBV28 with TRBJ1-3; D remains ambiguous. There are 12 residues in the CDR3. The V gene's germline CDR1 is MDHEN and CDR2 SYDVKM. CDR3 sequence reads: CVLRGSGNTIYF. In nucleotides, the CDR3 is TGTGTCCTCCGAGGCTCTGGAAACACCATATATTTT.

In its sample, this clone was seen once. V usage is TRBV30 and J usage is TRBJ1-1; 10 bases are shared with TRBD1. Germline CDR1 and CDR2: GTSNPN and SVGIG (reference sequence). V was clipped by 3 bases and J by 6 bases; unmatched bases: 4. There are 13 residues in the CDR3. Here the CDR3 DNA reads TGTGCCTGGAGCTCCGGACAGGGGGCTGAAGCTTTCTTT. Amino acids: CAWSSGQGAEAFF.

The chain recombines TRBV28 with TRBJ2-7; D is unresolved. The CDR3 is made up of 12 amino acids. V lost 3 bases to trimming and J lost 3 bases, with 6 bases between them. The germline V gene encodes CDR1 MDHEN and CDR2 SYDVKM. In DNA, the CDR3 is TGTGCCAGCAGTTTCTACTTCTACGAGCAGTACTTC. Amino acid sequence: CASSFYFYEQYF. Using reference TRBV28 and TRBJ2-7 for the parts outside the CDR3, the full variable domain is DVKVTQSSRYLVKRTGEKVFLECVQDMDHENMFWYRQDPGLGLRLIYFSYDVKMKEKGDIPEGYSVSREKKERFSLILESASTNQTSMYLCASSFYFYEQYFGPGTRLTVT.

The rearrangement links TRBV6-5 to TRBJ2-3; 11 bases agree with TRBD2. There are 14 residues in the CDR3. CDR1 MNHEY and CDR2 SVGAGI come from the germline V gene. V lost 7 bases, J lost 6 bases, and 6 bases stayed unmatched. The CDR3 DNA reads TGTGCCAGCACTACTAGCGGGAGAGGTGATACGCAGTATTTT. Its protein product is CASTTSGRGDTQYF.

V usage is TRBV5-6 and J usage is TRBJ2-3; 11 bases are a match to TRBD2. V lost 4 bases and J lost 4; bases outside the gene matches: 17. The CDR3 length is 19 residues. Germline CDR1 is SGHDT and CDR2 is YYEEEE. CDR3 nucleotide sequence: TGTGCCAGCAGCACAACCTTACCGGGACTAGCGGAGTGGGCAGATACGCAGTATTTT. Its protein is CASSTTLPGLAEWADTQYF.

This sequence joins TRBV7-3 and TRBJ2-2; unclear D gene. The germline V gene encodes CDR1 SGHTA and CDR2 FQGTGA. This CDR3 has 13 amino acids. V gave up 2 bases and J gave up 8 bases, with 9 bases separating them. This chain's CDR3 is CASSLGAVGELFF. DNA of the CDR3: TGTGCCAGCAGCTTAGGTGCGGTTGGGGAGCTGTTTTTT.

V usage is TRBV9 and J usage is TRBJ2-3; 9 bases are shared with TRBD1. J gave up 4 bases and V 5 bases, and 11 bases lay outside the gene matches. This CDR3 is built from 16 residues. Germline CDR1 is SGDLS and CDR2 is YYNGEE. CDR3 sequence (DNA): TGTGCCAGCAGTTGGTCGACAGGGGGTCAGGCAGATACGCAGTATTTT. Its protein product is CASSWSTGGQADTQYF.

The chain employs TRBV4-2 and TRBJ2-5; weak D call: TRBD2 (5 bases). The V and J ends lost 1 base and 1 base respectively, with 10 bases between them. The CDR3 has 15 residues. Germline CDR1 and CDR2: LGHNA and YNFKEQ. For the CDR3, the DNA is TGTGCCAGCAGCCAAGGGGAGCCCCCCCAAGAGACCCAGTACTTC. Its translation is CASSQGEPPQETQYF.

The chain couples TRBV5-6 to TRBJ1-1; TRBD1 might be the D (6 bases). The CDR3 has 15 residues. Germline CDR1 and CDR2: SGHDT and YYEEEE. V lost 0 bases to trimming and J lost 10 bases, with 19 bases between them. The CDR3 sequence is CASSLGMAYLTGAFF. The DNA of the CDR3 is TGTGCCAGCAGCTTGGGGATGGCGTATCTGACAGGAGCTTTCTTT.

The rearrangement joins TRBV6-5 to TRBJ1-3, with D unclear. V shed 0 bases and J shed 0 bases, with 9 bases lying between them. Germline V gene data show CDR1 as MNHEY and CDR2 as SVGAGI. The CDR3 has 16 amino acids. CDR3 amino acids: CASSYSHSNSGNTIYF. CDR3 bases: TGTGCCAGCAGTTACTCCCACAGCAACTCTGGAAACACCATATATTTT.

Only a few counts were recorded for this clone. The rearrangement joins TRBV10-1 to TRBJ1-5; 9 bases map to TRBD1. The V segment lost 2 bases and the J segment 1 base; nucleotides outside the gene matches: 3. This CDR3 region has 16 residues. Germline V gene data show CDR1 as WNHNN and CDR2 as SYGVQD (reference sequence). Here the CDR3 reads CASSEGGQGSNQPQHF. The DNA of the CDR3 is TGCGCCAGCAGTGAGGGGGGACAGGGAAGCAATCAGCCCCAGCATTTT.

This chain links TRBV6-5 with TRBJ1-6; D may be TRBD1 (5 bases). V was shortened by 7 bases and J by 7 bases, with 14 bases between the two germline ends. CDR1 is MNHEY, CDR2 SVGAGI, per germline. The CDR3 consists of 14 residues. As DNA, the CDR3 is TGTGCCAGCACCTTGACAGCGGGGAATTCACCCCTCCACTTT. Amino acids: CASTLTAGNSPLHF.

CDR3 in amino acids: CASSPAQGRYEQYF. The CDR3, as DNA: TGTGCCAGCAGCCCGGCGCAGGGTCGGTACGAGCAGTACTTC. This chain joins TRBV3-1 (or the pseudogene TRBV3-2) and TRBJ2-7; D is possibly TRBD1 (5 bases). Germline V CDR1 and CDR2: LGHDT, YNNKEL (reference sequence). The CDR3 contains 14 residues. Trimming left V 4 bases short and J 4 bases short, with 14 bases between.

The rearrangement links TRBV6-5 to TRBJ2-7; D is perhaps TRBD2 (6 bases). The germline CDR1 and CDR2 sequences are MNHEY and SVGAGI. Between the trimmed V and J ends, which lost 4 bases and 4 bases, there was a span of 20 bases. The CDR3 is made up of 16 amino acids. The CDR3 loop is CASSFTSSARGYEQYF. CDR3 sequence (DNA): TGTGCCAGCAGTTTCACCTCTAGCGCCCGGGGTTACGAGCAGTACTTC.

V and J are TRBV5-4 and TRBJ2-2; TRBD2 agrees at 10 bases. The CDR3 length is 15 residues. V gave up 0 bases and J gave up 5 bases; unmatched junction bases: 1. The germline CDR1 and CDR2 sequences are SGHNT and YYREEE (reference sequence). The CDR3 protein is CASSLVSGGTGELFF. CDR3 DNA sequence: TGTGCCAGCAGCTTGGTTAGCGGGGGGACCGGGGAGCTGTTTTTT. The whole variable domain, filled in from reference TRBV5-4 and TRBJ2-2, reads ETGVTQSPTHLIKTRGQQVTLRCSSQSGHNTVSWYQQALGQGPQFIFQYYREEENGRGNFPPRFSGLQFPNYSSELNVNALELDDSALYLCASSLVSGGTGELFFGEGSRLTVL.

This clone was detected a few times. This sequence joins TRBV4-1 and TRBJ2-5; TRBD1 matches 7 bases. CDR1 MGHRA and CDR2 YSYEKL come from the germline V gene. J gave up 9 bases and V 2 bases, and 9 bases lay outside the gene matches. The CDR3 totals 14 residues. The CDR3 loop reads CASSQPGQRMAQYF. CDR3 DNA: TGCGCCAGCAGCCAACCGGGACAGAGAATGGCCCAGTACTTC.

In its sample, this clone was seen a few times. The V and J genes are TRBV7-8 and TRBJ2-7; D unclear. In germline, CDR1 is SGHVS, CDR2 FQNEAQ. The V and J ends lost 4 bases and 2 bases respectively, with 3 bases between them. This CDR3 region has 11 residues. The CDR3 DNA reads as TGTGCCAGCAGCTCAGCCTACGAGCAGTACTTC. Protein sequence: CASSSAYEQYF.

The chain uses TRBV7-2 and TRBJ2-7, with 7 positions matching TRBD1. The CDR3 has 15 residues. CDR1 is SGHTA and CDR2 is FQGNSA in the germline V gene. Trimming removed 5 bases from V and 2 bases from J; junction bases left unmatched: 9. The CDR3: CASSPSRDRAYEQYF. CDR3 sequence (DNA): TGTGCCAGCAGCCCCTCGAGGGACAGAGCCTACGAGCAGTACTTC.

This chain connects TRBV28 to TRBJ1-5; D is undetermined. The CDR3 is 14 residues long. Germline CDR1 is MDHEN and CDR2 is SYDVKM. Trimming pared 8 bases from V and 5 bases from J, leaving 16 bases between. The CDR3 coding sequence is TGTGCCAGCCTATTCGACAACTCCGATCAGCCCCAGCATTTT. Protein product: CASLFDNSDQPQHF.

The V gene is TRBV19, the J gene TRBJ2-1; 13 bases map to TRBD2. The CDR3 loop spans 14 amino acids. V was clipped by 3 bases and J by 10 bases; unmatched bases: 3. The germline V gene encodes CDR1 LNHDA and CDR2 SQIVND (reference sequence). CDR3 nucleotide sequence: TGTGCCAGTAGTATCCTGGGACTAGCGGGAGAGCAGTTCTTC. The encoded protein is CASSILGLAGEQFF.